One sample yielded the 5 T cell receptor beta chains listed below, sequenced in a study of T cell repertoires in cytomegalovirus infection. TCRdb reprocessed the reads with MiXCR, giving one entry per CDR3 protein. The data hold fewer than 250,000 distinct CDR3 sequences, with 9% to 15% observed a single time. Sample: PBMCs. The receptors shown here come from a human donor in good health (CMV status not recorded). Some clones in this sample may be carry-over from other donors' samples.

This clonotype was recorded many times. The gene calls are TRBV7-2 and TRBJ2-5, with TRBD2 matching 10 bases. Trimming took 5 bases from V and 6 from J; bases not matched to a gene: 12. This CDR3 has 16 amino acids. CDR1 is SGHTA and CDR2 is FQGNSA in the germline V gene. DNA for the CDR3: TGTGCCAGCAGCCTGCCTAGCGGGGGCCACCTTCAGACCCAGTACTTC. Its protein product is CASSLPSGGHLQTQYF.

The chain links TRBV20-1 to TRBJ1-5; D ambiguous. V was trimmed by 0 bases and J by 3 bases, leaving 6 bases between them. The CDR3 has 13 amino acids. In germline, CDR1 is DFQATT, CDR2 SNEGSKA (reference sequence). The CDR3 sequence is CSARDRDNQPQHF. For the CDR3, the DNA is TGCAGTGCTAGAGATCGGGACAATCAGCCCCAGCATTTT.

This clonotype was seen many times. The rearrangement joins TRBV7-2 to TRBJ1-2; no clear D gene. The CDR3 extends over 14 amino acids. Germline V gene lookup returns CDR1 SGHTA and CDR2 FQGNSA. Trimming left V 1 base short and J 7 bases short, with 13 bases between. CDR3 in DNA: TGTGCCAGCAGCTTAGGATGGGCAGAAGGTGGCTACACCTTC. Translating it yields CASSLGWAEGGYTF.

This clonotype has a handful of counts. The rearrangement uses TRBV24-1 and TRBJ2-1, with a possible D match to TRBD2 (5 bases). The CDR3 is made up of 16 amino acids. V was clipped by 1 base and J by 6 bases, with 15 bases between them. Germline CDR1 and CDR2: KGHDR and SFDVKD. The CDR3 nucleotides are TGTGCCACCAGTGATTTCGGTACTTCAGCGGCCAATGAGCAGTTCTTC. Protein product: CATSDFGTSAANEQFF.

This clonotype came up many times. The CDR3, as DNA: TGTGCCAGCAGCTCTACCGGGACTAGCGGTGCTAGCACAGATACGCAGTATTTT. This encodes CASSSTGTSGASTDTQYF. This chain uses TRBV7-3 with TRBJ2-3; 11 nucleotides align to TRBD2. This CDR3 region has 18 residues. J was trimmed by 0 bases and V by 4 bases; bases with no gene match: 9. Germline values: CDR1 SGHTA, CDR2 FQGTGA.